The next 20 T cell receptor beta chains were all read from a single sample in a study of early T cells in non-severe SARS-CoV-2 infection. TCRdb redid the calling of the 5' RACE reads with MiXCR, one entry per CDR3 protein. The sample includes about 90,000 distinct CDR3 sequences, around 14% seen only once; the top ten take more than 6.5%. Material: whole blood. Receptors originate from an adult who was a healthcare worker with PCR-confirmed SARS-CoV-2 infection or an uninfected control (not recorded which).

In this sample, this clonotype turned up many times. The genes are TRBV12-3 or TRBV12-4 and TRBJ2-5; 9 bases line up with TRBD1. Losses at the gene ends were 6 bases for V and 4 bases for J; bases not matched to a gene: 9. This CDR3 is built from 15 residues. CDR3 DNA: TGTGCCAGCAGGAGGACAGGGGCTGTTGGAGAGACCCAGTACTTC. As protein: CASRRTGAVGETQYF.

The chain employs TRBV24-1 and TRBJ2-3, with D unclear. Trimming removed 5 bases from V and 3 bases from J, with 8 bases in between. This CDR3 contains 13 residues. CDR1 is KGHDR, CDR2 SFDVKD, per germline. CDR3: CATSAPGTDTQYF. CDR3 nucleotide sequence: TGTGCCACCAGTGCCCCCGGAACAGATACGCAGTATTTT.

This clonotype was found many times. V usage is TRBV6-5 and J usage is TRBJ2-7; a weak D match, TRBD2 (6 bases). V was cut by 0 bases and J by 0 bases, with 12 bases left in between. Germline V gives CDR1 MNHEY, CDR2 SVGAGI. The CDR3 covers 16 residues. The CDR3 loop reads CASSYSVGLSSYEQYF. The CDR3 coding sequence is TGTGCCAGCAGTTACTCGGTGGGACTCAGCTCCTACGAGCAGTACTTC.

This clonotype has just a few counts. V is TRBV27 and J is TRBJ2-1, with D possibly TRBD2 on 6 matching bases. The germline CDR1 and CDR2 sequences are MNHEY and SMNVEV (reference sequence). CDR3 length: 15 residues. Trimming pared 3 bases from V and 5 bases from J, leaving 14 bases between. The CDR3 DNA follows: TGTGCCAGCAGTTTTAGGATTAGCGGTAACAATGAGCAGTTCTTC. As protein: CASSFRISGNNEQFF.

The chain has TRBV7-9 and TRBJ1-1; D is uncertain. V shed 0 bases and J shed 5 bases, with 10 bases lying between them. The CDR3 is 14 residues long. Germline CDR1 and CDR2: SEHNR and FQNEAQ (reference sequence). The CDR3 DNA reads as TGTGCCAGCAGCTTAGCGGCAGAGGTTACTGAAGCTTTCTTT. This codes for CASSLAAEVTEAFF. The whole variable domain, filled in from reference TRBV7-9 and TRBJ1-1, reads DTGVSQNPRHKITKRGQNVTFRCDPISEHNRLYWYRQTLGQGPEFLTYFQNEAQLEKSRLLSDRFSAERPKGSFSTLEIQRTEQGDSAMYLCASSLAAEVTEAFFGQGTRLTVV.

This clonotype was counted many times. The gene calls are TRBV2 and TRBJ2-3; 7 bases map to TRBD1. The CDR3 totals 15 residues. Looked up from germline, CDR1 is SNHLY and CDR2 is FYNNEI. V lost 4 bases and J lost 0; bases outside the gene matches: 4. The CDR3 is CASSGRGPSTDTQYF. The CDR3 region has the DNA TGTGCCAGCAGTGGTAGGGGGCCCAGCACAGATACGCAGTATTTT.

This clonotype has a count of ten or more. The gene calls are TRBV12-3 or TRBV12-4 and TRBJ2-1, with D perhaps matching TRBD2 (5 bases). Trimming stripped 5 bases from V and 12 bases from J, with 11 bases between. The length of the CDR3 is 11 residues. This CDR3 reads CASSLERRQFF. As DNA, the CDR3 is TGTGCCAGCAGTCTCGAGCGGCGGCAGTTCTTC.

V is TRBV5-6 and J is TRBJ2-7; perhaps TRBD1 as D (6 bases). Trimming shortened V by 0 bases and J by 3 bases, and 13 bases separated the two germline ends. Germline values: CDR1 SGHDT, CDR2 YYEEEE. CDR3 size: 15 residues. The CDR3 DNA reads as TGTGCCAGCAGCTTGGGTGACAGGCTACGCTACGAGCAGTACTTC. Translation: CASSLGDRLRYEQYF.

In this sample, this clonotype turned up a few times. The V call is TRBV11-3, the J call TRBJ2-3; D is unresolved. Trimming pared 3 bases from V and 0 bases from J, leaving 7 bases between. Germline V gene sequence: CDR1 SGHNT, CDR2 YENEEA. The CDR3 spans 14 residues. The CDR3 reads CASSFSLSTDTQYF. The CDR3 region has the DNA TGTGCCAGCAGCTTTAGTCTGAGCACAGATACGCAGTATTTT.

This clonotype was seen more than once but under ten times. The chain is built from TRBV5-1 and TRBJ2-3; the D is unclear. V was trimmed by 1 base and J by 1 base, leaving 7 bases between them. This CDR3 region has 14 residues. CDR1 and CDR2 (germline): SGHRS, YFSETQ. CDR3 DNA sequence: TGCGCCAGCAGCTTGTCGGTTGGCACAGATACGCAGTATTTT. Protein sequence: CASSLSVGTDTQYF.

This clonotype was found many times. The V call is TRBV4-2, the J call TRBJ2-7; a weak D match, TRBD2 (5 bases). The CDR3 sequence is 15 residues long. The germline CDR1 and CDR2 sequences are LGHNA and YNFKEQ. V lost 1 base, J lost 4 bases, and 14 bases lay in between. The CDR3 reads CASSQGSGDSYEQYF. In DNA, the CDR3 is TGTGCCAGCAGCCAAGGCAGCGGAGACTCGTACGAGCAGTACTTC.

This clonotype came up a few times. The chain combines TRBV6-2 or TRBV6-3 with TRBJ2-7; the D gene is possibly TRBD1 (6 bases). The CDR3 is made up of 14 amino acids. Trimming pared 6 bases from V and 3 bases from J, leaving 15 bases between. Germline V gene lookup returns CDR1 MNHEY and CDR2 SVGEGT. The CDR3 nucleotides read TGTGCCAGCAGCCCCTACAGGGACCGCTACGAGCAGTACTTC. It yields the protein CASSPYRDRYEQYF.

The chain links TRBV5-4 to TRBJ2-1, with TRBD2 matching 8 bases. This CDR3 comprises 15 residues. The germline CDR1 and CDR2 sequences are SGHNT and YYREEE (reference sequence). With 5 bases clipped from V and 7 bases from J, the junction kept 11 bases outside the gene matches. The CDR3 spells CASRWGSSGKNEQFF. The CDR3 DNA is TGTGCCAGCAGGTGGGGAAGTAGCGGGAAAAATGAGCAGTTCTTC.

The chain joins TRBV7-8 to TRBJ1-1; 8 bases fit TRBD1. The CDR3 spans 16 residues. V lost 1 base and J lost 5; bases outside the gene matches: 9. Germline CDR1 reads SGHVS; CDR2 reads FQNEAQ. CDR3 in DNA: TGTGCCAGCAGCTTAGGTACACAGGGGGGGATGACTGAAGCTTTCTTT. This codes for CASSLGTQGGMTEAFF. Combining the CDR3 with reference TRBV7-8 and TRBJ1-1 gives the whole variable domain GAGVSQSPRYKVAKRGQDVALRCDPISGHVSLFWYQQALGQGPEFLTYFQNEAQLDKSGLPSDRFFAERPEGSVSTLKIQRTQQEDSAVYLCASSLGTQGGMTEAFFGQGTRLTVV.

This sequence joins TRBV28 and TRBJ2-1, with 11 bases lining up with TRBD2. Germline loops: CDR1 MDHEN, CDR2 SYDVKM. This CDR3 has 16 residues. The trim removed 5 bases at V and 7 bases at J, leaving 10 bases unmatched. DNA of the CDR3: TGTGCCAGCAGTCCTCTAACTAGCGGGAGTGGTAATGAGCAGTTCTTC. Its protein is CASSPLTSGSGNEQFF.

J is TRBJ2-4 and V is TRBV5-1; no clear D gene. V was cut by 1 base and J by 7 bases, with 21 bases left in between. This CDR3 spans 17 amino acids. The germline V gene encodes CDR1 SGHRS and CDR2 YFSETQ. The CDR3 loop is CASSLLEQSLPRNIQYF. CDR3 nucleotides: TGCGCCAGCAGCTTGCTCGAACAGAGCCTTCCTAGGAACATTCAGTACTTC.

This clonotype turned up a few times. This chain links TRBV30 with TRBJ2-7, with 14 nucleotides matching TRBD2. The CDR3 is 16 amino acids. CDR1 GTSNPN and CDR2 SVGIG come from the germline V gene (reference sequence). Trimming removed 5 bases from V and 1 base from J; junction bases left unmatched: 7. DNA for the CDR3: TGTGCCTGGCGATCTGGGACTAGCGGGAGATCCTACGAGCAGTACTTC. This translates into CAWRSGTSGRSYEQYF.

This clonotype was seen ten or more times. The V and J genes are TRBV9 and TRBJ1-5; 11 bases are shared with TRBD1. CDR3 length: 15 residues. V was clipped by 3 bases and J by 4 bases; unmatched bases: 3. The germline V gene has CDR1 SGDLS and CDR2 YYNGEE. CDR3 residues: CASSDGTGGNQPQHF. CDR3 nucleotides: TGTGCCAGCAGCGACGGGACAGGGGGAAATCAGCCCCAGCATTTT.

The chain carries TRBV29-1 and TRBJ2-7; D assignment may be TRBD1 or TRBD2 (6 bases each). Germline V gene lookup returns CDR1 SQVTM and CDR2 ANQGSEA. The CDR3 consists of 13 residues. V was cut by 6 bases and J by 3 bases, with 15 bases left in between. Written as DNA, the CDR3 is TGCAGCGTCAGTAGGGGGGCGGACTACGAGCAGTACTTC. Amino acid sequence: CSVSRGADYEQYF.

DNA for the CDR3: TGTGCCAGCAGTGAAGCGCGAACACCCGGGGAGCTGTTTTTT. Protein product: CASSEARTPGELFF. The gene calls are TRBV2 and TRBJ2-2; no reliable D call. The CDR3 consists of 14 residues. V dropped 0 bases and J dropped 6 bases, with 8 bases sitting between them. Germline V gene sequence: CDR1 SNHLY, CDR2 FYNNEI.